The rows below give T cell receptor beta chains drawn from one sample of a study of blood T cell repertoires in COVID-19. Assay: immunoSEQ multiplex PCR; the TCRdb copy retains only in-frame clones and omits some. Of approximately 170,000 clones listed, approximately 80% are singletons. Material: peripheral blood. The receptors originated from a woman aged 80 or over with COVID-19, enrolled during active disease. CDR3s include the opening cysteine and the closing phenylalanine or tryptophan. D genes are given only for firm matches. The size field is filled for only some rows; it gives once, few, many or a size class.

>TRBV6-5|NA|TRBJ1-1|TRBD1
CASSPGQVNTEAFF
TGTGCCAGCAGCCCGGGACAGGTGAACACTGAAGCTTTCTTT
>TRBV5-1|few|TRBJ2-7|TRBD1
CASTIGDRGREQYF
TGCGCCAGCACAATTGGGGACAGGGGGCGAGAGCAGTACTTC
>TRBV2|NA|TRBJ1-1|TRBD1
CASKSTGGSGAAFF
TGTGCCAGCAAATCGACAGGGGGCTCCGGGGCGGCTTTCTTT
>TRBV20-1|NA|TRBJ2-2|TRBD2
CSASRLAVNTGELFF
TGCAGTGCTAGTCGACTAGCGGTGAACACCGGGGAGCTGTTTTTT
>TRBV3-1/TRBV3-2|NA|TRBJ1-1|TRBD1
CASSQGQGWTEAFF
TGTGCCAGCAGCCAAGGACAGGGGTGGACTGAAGCTTTCTTT
>TRBV28|NA|TRBJ2-1|NA
CASSFLSVLYNEQFF
TGTGCCAGCAGTTTCCTGTCGGTCCTCTACAATGAGCAGTTCTTC
>TRBV3-1/TRBV3-2|once|TRBJ1-1|NA
CASSHGRSTEAFF
TGTGCCAGCAGCCATGGGAGGAGCACTGAAGCTTTCTTT
>TRBV13|few|TRBJ2-2|TRBD2
CASSAGGRNTGELFF
TGTGCCAGCAGTGCGGGGGGGCGGAACACCGGGGAGCTGTTTTTT
>TRBV21-1|NA|TRBJ2-7|NA
CASAGTASYEQYF
TGTGCCAGCGCCGGGACAGCGTCCTACGAGCAGTACTTC
>TRBV2|few|TRBJ2-7|NA
CASSVEGSSYEQYF
TGTGCCAGCAGTGTGGAGGGTAGCTCCTACGAGCAGTACTTC
>TRBV3-1/TRBV3-2|NA|TRBJ2-1|TRBD2
CASSQELLAGGNEQFF
TGTGCCAGCAGCCAAGAACTACTAGCGGGGGGGAATGAGCAGTTCTTC
>TRBV27|NA|TRBJ1-1|NA
CASSSSVVTEAFF
TGTGCCAGCAGTTCCTCCGTTGTCACTGAAGCTTTCTTT
>TRBV20-1|NA|TRBJ1-2|TRBD1
CSAYNRGGYTF
TGCAGTGCTTACAACAGGGGAGGCTACACCTTC
>TRBV2|NA|TRBJ2-1|TRBD2
CASRPRLAGGNEQFF
TGTGCCAGCAGACCGCGACTAGCGGGGGGGAATGAGCAGTTCTTC
>TRBV7-9|NA|TRBJ2-3|NA
CASSLSGADTQYF
TGTGCCAGCAGTTTGTCCGGGGCAGATACGCAGTATTTT
>TRBV5-5|NA|TRBJ2-7|TRBD2
CASSLLTSGSGEQYF
TGTGCCAGCAGCTTATTAACTAGCGGGAGCGGGGAGCAGTACTTC
>TRBV5-5|NA|TRBJ1-1|TRBD1
CASSLRQGGTEAFF
TGTGCCAGCAGCCTGAGACAGGGAGGCACTGAAGCTTTCTTT
>TRBV19|NA|TRBJ2-3|NA
CASRTGDTQYF
TGTGCCAGTAGAACGGGAGATACGCAGTATTTT
>TRBV6-1|NA|TRBJ1-6|TRBD1
CASSVHRGANNSPLHF
TGTGCCAGCAGTGTACACAGGGGCGCCAATAATTCACCCCTCCACTTT
>TRBV27|NA|TRBJ2-1|NA
CASELASSYNEQFF
TGTGCCAGCGAGCTTGCGAGCTCCTACAATGAGCAGTTCTTC
>TRBV3-1/TRBV3-2|once|TRBJ1-4|NA
CASSPYEGLGGADEKLFF
TGTGCCAGCAGCCCTTACGAGGGCCTTGGAGGGGCGGATGAAAAACTGTTTTTT
>TRBV9|NA|TRBJ2-1|NA
CASSVGGGLGYEQFF
TGTGCCAGCAGCGTTGGGGGAGGCCTTGGGTATGAGCAGTTCTTC